The sequence of this TCR beta chain was determined in a study of OX40 agonist ivuxolimab in advanced cancers. Study in general: Three patients had partial responses: one hepatocellular carcinoma, two cutaneous melanoma. Study-level findings and limits: Several nonresponders also turned out to have low normalized T-cell clonal expansion.

Of note for this clone: What it binds is not known.

V was trimmed by 7 bases and J by 4 bases, leaving 9 bases between them. The length of the CDR3 is 11 residues. The germline gives CDR1 SQVTM, CDR2 ANQGSEA. The assay was immunoSEQ multiplex PCR, and TCRdb's table has in-frame clones only and misses some. The table has around 53,000 clones, 86% seen once. The source of this sequence is an adult with an advanced solid tumor such as melanoma, head and neck, liver or kidney cancer. The chain couples TRBV29-1 to TRBJ2-3; tentatively, D is TRBD2 (5 bases). The material was CD4+ or CD8+ T cells sorted from blood, obtained in a trial of the OX40 agonist ivuxolimab. CDR3 sequence reads: CSGGIADTQYF. The CDR3 DNA reads as TGCAGCGGAGGGATCGCAGATACGCAGTATTTT.